The 23 T cell receptor beta chains reported below all come from one sample, sequenced in a study of beta chain features in type 1 diabetes. The study reverse transcribed the entire isolated RNA, so it sequenced expressed TCRB transcripts. The repertoire was sequenced with immunoSEQ multiplex PCR; TCRdb's copy has only in-frame clones and lacks some. The sample yields 500,000 to 700,000 clones, less than 20% seen once. The sample taken for sequencing was naive CD4+ T cells from blood. The receptors were gathered from a man younger than 35 in good health.

This clone was detected a few times. This chain links TRBV29-1 with TRBJ1-2; 11 bases align to TRBD1. CDR3 length: 13 residues. Germline V gene sequence: CDR1 SQVTM, CDR2 ANQGSEA. After removal of 6 bases from V and 6 bases from J, the junction contained 6 bases not matched to a gene. The CDR3 loop is CSVPGQGADGYTF. The CDR3 region has the DNA TGCAGCGTGCCTGGACAGGGGGCGGATGGCTACACCTTC. The whole variable domain, filled in from reference TRBV29-1 and TRBJ1-2, reads SAVISQKPSRDICQRGTSLTIQCQVDSQVTMMFWYRQQPGQSLTLIATANQGSEATYESGFVIDKFPISRPNLTFSTLTVSNMSPEDSSIYLCSVPGQGADGYTFGSGTRLTVV.

The chain recombines TRBV30 with TRBJ1-5; TRBD1 might be the D (5 bases). The CDR3 has 16 amino acids. V lost 1 base, J lost 2 bases, and 15 bases lay in between. Germline V gene data show CDR1 as GTSNPN and CDR2 as SVGIG (reference sequence). CDR3 sequence: CAWSARGSIGNQPQHF. The CDR3 DNA reads TGTGCCTGGAGTGCTAGGGGCAGTATAGGCAATCAGCCCCAGCATTTT.

This clone occurred a few times. CDR3 loop: CASSLVTRNLATNEKLFF. The DNA of the CDR3 is TGTGCCAGCAGCTTAGTTACCCGAAACTTAGCAACTAATGAAAAACTGTTTTTT. The chain employs TRBV7-9 and TRBJ1-4; D gene uncertain. V was shortened by 1 base and J by 0 bases, with 15 bases between the two germline ends. The CDR3 totals 18 residues. The germline gives CDR1 SEHNR, CDR2 FQNEAQ (reference sequence).

This clone was picked up a small number of times. The chain couples TRBV29-1 to TRBJ2-2, with D uncertain. This CDR3 is 12 amino acids long. V gave up 7 bases and J gave up 4 bases, with 10 bases separating them. Germline-derived CDR1 and CDR2 are SQVTM and ANQGSEA. CDR3: CSAPLRTGELFF. The CDR3 DNA reads as TGCAGCGCCCCGTTGCGCACCGGGGAGCTGTTTTTT.

This clone was seen more than once but under ten times. The chain couples TRBV25-1 to TRBJ1-4; D is perhaps TRBD1 (5 bases). The ends were cut back, 2 bases at V and 8 bases at J, with 12 bases in the middle. There are 14 residues in the CDR3. Germline CDR1 reads MGHDK; CDR2 reads SYGVNS. The CDR3 loop is CASSEDQGREKLFF. The CDR3 bases are TGTGCCAGCAGTGAAGACCAGGGAAGGGAAAAACTGTTTTTT.

The genes are TRBV20-1 and TRBJ2-1, with no clear D. The ends were cut back, 1 base at V and 10 bases at J, with 5 bases in the middle. The CDR3 consists of 10 residues. Per the germline V gene, CDR1 is DFQATT and CDR2 is SNEGSKA (reference sequence). Here the CDR3 reads CSARAYEQFF. The DNA for the CDR3 is TGCAGTGCTAGAGCTTACGAGCAGTTCTTC.

The rearrangement uses TRBV7-9 and TRBJ2-3, with 7 positions matching TRBD1. The CDR3 spans 15 residues. V lost 6 bases, J lost 1 base, and 7 bases stayed unmatched. Germline V gene data show CDR1 as SEHNR and CDR2 as FQNEAQ (reference sequence). CDR3 sequence (DNA): TGTGCCAGCAGACCCAGACAGGGAGGCACAGATACGCAGTATTTT. This translates into CASRPRQGGTDTQYF.

A few counts support this clone. The chain employs TRBV9 and TRBJ2-4; unclear D gene. V gave up 3 bases and J gave up 1 base, with 8 bases separating them. Germline V gene lookup returns CDR1 SGDLS and CDR2 YYNGEE. This CDR3 comprises 14 residues. CDR3 sequence (DNA): TGTGCCAGCAGCGAGGACGGTGCCAAAAACATTCAGTACTTC. Its protein product is CASSEDGAKNIQYF.

V gene TRBV29-1 combines with J gene TRBJ2-3; the D gene is possibly TRBD2 (6 bases). Germline CDR1 reads SQVTM; CDR2 reads ANQGSEA. The CDR3 covers 13 residues. Trimming stripped 3 bases from V and 4 bases from J, with 11 bases between. The CDR3 DNA follows: TGCAGCGTTGATCGACTAGTCCCAGATACGCAGTATTTT. Its translation: CSVDRLVPDTQYF.

This chain links TRBV10-3 with TRBJ2-1, with D hard to call. From germline, CDR1 is ENHRY and CDR2 SYGVKD. V lost 4 bases and J lost 2, with 12 bases in between. The CDR3 has 15 residues. Written as DNA, the CDR3 is TGTGCCATCAGTGCAGACGCGACCCCCTACAATGAGCAGTTCTTC. It encodes CAISADATPYNEQFF.

V is TRBV5-1 and J is TRBJ2-1, with 9 bases aligning to TRBD1. Germline CDR1 SGHRS, CDR2 YFSETQ. V trimming: 4 bases; J trimming: 0 bases; junction bases outside the gene matches: 5. There are 16 residues in the CDR3. CDR3 sequence reads: CASSGGTGNSYNEQFF. The CDR3 DNA reads as TGCGCCAGCAGCGGGGGGACAGGGAACTCCTACAATGAGCAGTTCTTC.

This sequence joins TRBV28 and TRBJ1-1; D remains unclear. Germline CDR1 MDHEN, CDR2 SYDVKM. CDR3 size: 14 residues. V lost 1 base, J lost 0 bases, and 6 bases lay in between. CDR3 amino acids: CASSLLRLNTEAFF. CDR3 bases: TGTGCCAGCAGTTTATTGAGGTTGAACACTGAAGCTTTCTTT.

V gene TRBV4-1 combines with J gene TRBJ1-1; D is possibly TRBD1 (5 bases). This CDR3 comprises 15 residues. Germline lookup yields CDR1 MGHRA and CDR2 YSYEKL. V lost 1 base and J lost 1, with 10 bases in between. The CDR3 DNA reads as TGCGCCAGCAGCCAAGTACTCGGACAGAACACTGAAGCTTTCTTT. Translating it yields CASSQVLGQNTEAFF.

This clone was seen a handful of times. This chain uses TRBV5-1 with TRBJ2-1; 13 bases align to TRBD2. V gave up 0 bases and J gave up 7 bases; unmatched junction bases: 4. The germline CDR1 and CDR2 sequences are SGHRS and YFSETQ. The CDR3 sequence is 16 residues long. The CDR3 region has the DNA TGCGCCAGCAGCTTGGGAGGACTAGCGGGGGAAAATGAGCAGTTCTTC. Translation gives CASSLGGLAGENEQFF.

The chain employs TRBV7-2 and TRBJ2-5, with TRBD1 matching 7 bases. CDR3 length equals 16 residues. CDR1 is SGHTA, CDR2 FQGNSA, per germline. V lost 2 bases, J lost 5 bases, and 11 bases stayed unmatched. The CDR3 region has the DNA TGTGCCAGCAGCTTACAAGGGGGCGGGTATCAGGAGACCCAGTACTTC. Translated: CASSLQGGGYQETQYF.

The V call is TRBV4-1, the J call TRBJ2-2; 10 nucleotides align to TRBD2. V shed 4 bases and J 5 bases; nucleotides not matched to a gene: 13. Germline CDR1 and CDR2: MGHRA and YSYEKL. This CDR3 comprises 18 residues. CDR3 region: CASSRQEGKREGTGELFF. DNA for the CDR3: TGCGCCAGCAGCCGCCAAGAGGGAAAGCGGGAGGGTACCGGGGAGCTGTTTTTT.

The chain is built from TRBV30 and TRBJ2-2; 8 bases align to TRBD2. The V and J ends lost 4 bases and 1 base, in that order; junction bases with no gene match: 2. The germline V gene encodes CDR1 GTSNPN and CDR2 SVGIG (reference sequence). The CDR3 is 14 amino acids. CDR3 amino acids: CAWTGTRNTGELFF. DNA of the CDR3: TGTGCCTGGACCGGGACTAGGAACACCGGGGAGCTGTTTTTT.

This clone was observed a handful of times. The rearrangement uses TRBV4-1 and TRBJ1-5, with D hard to call. CDR1 MGHRA and CDR2 YSYEKL come from the germline V gene. The CDR3 has 17 residues. The V end lost 1 base, the J end lost 0 bases, and 13 bases lay between the germline ends. CDR3 nucleotide sequence: TGCGCCAGCAGCCAAGGCCGACAAGTAAATAGCAATCAGCCCCAGCATTTT. Amino acids: CASSQGRQVNSNQPQHF.

Only a few counts were recorded for this clone. J is TRBJ1-2 and V is TRBV11-2; D ambiguous. Germline values: CDR1 SGHAT, CDR2 FQNNGV. V shed 5 bases and J shed 7 bases, with 14 bases lying between them. The CDR3 spans 13 residues. CDR3 nucleotide sequence: TGTGCCAGCAGCCCCGGAGGGCAGTTTGGCTACACCTTC. Translating it yields CASSPGGQFGYTF.

This clone was seen a handful of times. DNA for the CDR3: TGTGCCAGCAGTCCTAAGGCGGGACAGGACGGCCTGCAGTACTTC. It yields the protein CASSPKAGQDGLQYF. This chain uses TRBV7-3 with TRBJ2-7, with TRBD1 matching 8 bases. Germline V gene lookup returns CDR1 SGHTA and CDR2 FQGTGA. The trim removed 6 bases at V and 9 bases at J, leaving 16 bases unmatched. The CDR3 runs to 15 residues.

The rearrangement links TRBV2 to TRBJ2-1; TRBD2 agrees at 10 bases. With V trimmed by 5 bases and J by 10 bases, 14 bases remained unmatched. CDR3 length: 16 residues. Germline CDR1 reads SNHLY; CDR2 reads FYNNEI. The CDR3 region is CASSLSSGGLSGEQFF. CDR3 sequence (DNA): TGTGCCAGCAGTCTTTCTAGCGGGGGCCTTTCAGGGGAGCAGTTCTTC. The variable domain in full, with the rest retrieved from reference TRBV2 and TRBJ2-1, is EPEVTQTPSHQVTQMGQEVILRCVPISNHLYFYWYRQILGQKVEFLVSFYNNEISEKSEIFDDQFSVERPDGSNFTLKIRSTKLEDSAMYFCASSLSSGGLSGEQFFGPGTRLTVL.

This clone was observed a handful of times. The chain links TRBV4-2 to TRBJ2-3; D possibly corresponds to TRBD1 (6 bases). Per the germline V gene, CDR1 is LGHNA and CDR2 is YNFKEQ. V lost 4 bases and J lost 2, with 19 bases in between. The CDR3 contains 17 residues. The CDR3 DNA is TGTGCCAGCAGCCGCAGAGCAGGGGAAGGGGTCACAGATACGCAGTATTTT. It is translated as CASSRRAGEGVTDTQYF.

J is TRBJ2-7 and V is TRBV28, with TRBD2 matching 7 bases. The CDR3 is 13 amino acids. Germline-derived CDR1 and CDR2 are MDHEN and SYDVKM. The junction had 5 bases not matched to a gene; V was cut back by 8 bases and J by 1 base. In DNA, the CDR3 is TGTGCCAGCCGGCCTAGCGGTTCCTACGAGCAGTACTTC. Its protein product is CASRPSGSYEQYF.